This TCR beta chain came from a study of shared clonotypes between healthy human individuals (TCRdb year 2020). Some background on the complete study: Three men and a couple of women, aged 18 to 49 years, made up the cohort. Each donor's leukapheresis produced roughly between roughly 0.85 and 10 billion PBMCs. To increase sequencing depth and limit assay-specific biases, different laboratories used diverse techniques to prepare libraries and sequence TCR repertoires. To estimate repertoire size and how much clonotype sharing occurs between individuals, the study deeply sequenced the blood TCR repertoires of several healthy adults. Per donor, three plates each were used for CD4 naive and CD4 memory, two for CD8 naive, and one for CD8 memory. Broader findings and caveats from the paper: Because the study included only a small number of donors, the genetic and exposure-history diversity represented was limited. Incomplete sequencing was indicated by rarefaction of sorted-subset datasets, despite the large sequencing depth. Sampling was limited to blood, and TCR repertoires in tissue likely differ from TCR repertoires in blood. Based on pairwise subsampling, the degree of clonotype sharing among donors was expected to be affected by sequencing depth. When four donors were compared, the shared fraction of clonotypes was roughly 5% for naive CD4, around 3.6% for naive CD8, roughly 2.3% for memory CD4, and about 0.36% for memory CD8. Clonotypes shared by all four sorted-subset donors showed higher generation probabilities than non-shared clonotypes. Larger estimated clonotype richness was generally found for naive subsets than for memory subsets.

V loses 4 bases at its end and J loses 5 bases; junction bases beyond the gene matches: 6. Reading the germline V gene gives CDR1 KGHSH and CDR2 LQKENI. The cysteine opens and the phenylalanine closes a CDR3 of 16 amino acids. Of the read, only the CDR3 DNA is kept; its 48 bases are in frame from base 1. TCR CDR3 regions were amplified from genomic DNA by multiplex PCR using the deep immunoSEQ assay. For each cell subset, the extracted genomic DNA was distributed evenly across all wells of several immunoSEQ 96-well plates, and each plate served as one replicate. For sorted subsets, each replicate PCR was loaded with around 220 ng genomic DNA, equivalent to 30,000 or so T cell genomes. Purified libraries were measured with a Qubit 3.0 fluorometer, size-checked on a Bioanalyzer 2100, and measured again with the KAPA Library Quantification kit. Each immunoSEQ 96-well plate was sequenced on its own single-read 150-cycle Illumina NextSeq 550 flow cell. Processing in the source paper ran as follows. Because only junctional sequences without quality scores were contained in the immunoSEQ output, filtering matching that applied to full-length reads could not be performed. To assign V/J genes and CDR3, sequences were annotated using PyIR, a Python wrapper for IgBLAST v1.9, with IMGT germline references. Reads were filtered out if the reads had weak V/J assignments (E-value above 1e-6), no CDR3, stop codons, out-of-frame junctions, or ambiguous translated residues. V3J clonotypes were defined by identical inferred V gene, J gene, and CDR3 amino acid sequence. The percentage overlap between two repertoires was calculated by dividing the number of shared unique clonotypes by the size of the smaller repertoire. Repertoire richness was assessed with RTK rarefaction, the Chao1 estimator, and Recon v2.1 estimates of unobserved clonotypes. For all TCRbeta clonotypes obtained by the gDNA method from four donors, generation probabilities were computed with OLGA. TCRdb took over this immuneACCESS table, retaining in-frame rearrangements with V and J assigned. Such tables are incomplete; in checked studies, under half of the missing clones stem from an unresolved V gene, and the remainder is unexplained. V, J and clone size are taken as reported in that table, and D and trimming were inferred from the DNA itself. This sample is represented by 730,000 or so clones; around 72% of them were singletons. Approximately 1.8% of the sample is in the top ten clones.

On this clone: Its recognized antigen is unknown. Within one base of it there is no much larger clone, and no base qualities were kept.

Donors were healthy HIV-negative adults with no recently reported acute infections or vaccinations. Every donor was a Caucasian adult living in Nashville, Tennessee, USA. CD4+ T cells were enriched through magnetic negative selection, after which naive cells were positively selected on CD45RA and the remaining negative fraction served as the memory subset. Blood was obtained by leukapheresis, after which PBMCs were separated by Ficoll-Histopaque density gradient centrifugation and cryopreserved in liquid nitrogen vapor phase. Analytical flow cytometry was used to check the purity and quantity of each magnetically sorted T cell population. Genomic DNA was isolated from each sorted fraction and quantified by UV absorbance on a Nanodrop 2000c.

The chain links TRBV18 with TRBJ2-3, with 13 bases matching TRBD2. The source is a woman aged 25 to 39 in good health. The specimen sequenced was memory CD4+ T cells sorted from blood. The cell subset or site label on this specimen signifies: CD45RA-negative fraction. The DNA sequence is as follows: TGTGCCAGCTCACGACCGGGACTAGCGGGACGAGATACGCAGTATTTT. Translated, it reads CASSRPGLAGRDTQYF.